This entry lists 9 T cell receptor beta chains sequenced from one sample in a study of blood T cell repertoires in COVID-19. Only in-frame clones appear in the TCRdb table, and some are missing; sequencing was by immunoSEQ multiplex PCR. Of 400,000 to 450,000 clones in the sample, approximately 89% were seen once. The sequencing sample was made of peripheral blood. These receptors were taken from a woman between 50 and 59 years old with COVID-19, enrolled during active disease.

The CDR3 loop is CASSPPRTGVRGYTF. The DNA of the CDR3 is TGTGCCAGCAGCCCACCGAGGACAGGGGTTAGAGGCTACACCTTC. This chain uses TRBV5-6 with TRBJ1-2, with 9 nucleotides matching TRBD1. The CDR3 has 15 residues. V trimming: 4 bases; J trimming: 8 bases; junction bases outside the gene matches: 12. Germline loops: CDR1 SGHDT, CDR2 YYEEEE.

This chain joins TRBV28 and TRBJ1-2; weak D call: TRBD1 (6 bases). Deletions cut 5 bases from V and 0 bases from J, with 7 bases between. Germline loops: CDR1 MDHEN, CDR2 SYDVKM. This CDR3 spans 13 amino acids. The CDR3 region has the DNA TGTGCCAGCAGTCGGACAGCTAACTATGGCTACACCTTC. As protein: CASSRTANYGYTF.

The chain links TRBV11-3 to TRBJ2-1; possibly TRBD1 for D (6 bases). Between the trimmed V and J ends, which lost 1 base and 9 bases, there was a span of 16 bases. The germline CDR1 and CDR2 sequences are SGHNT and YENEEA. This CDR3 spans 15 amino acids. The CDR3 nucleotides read TGTGCCAGCAGCTTAGTTCTACAGGGAAGAGGTGAGCAGTTCTTC. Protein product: CASSLVLQGRGEQFF.

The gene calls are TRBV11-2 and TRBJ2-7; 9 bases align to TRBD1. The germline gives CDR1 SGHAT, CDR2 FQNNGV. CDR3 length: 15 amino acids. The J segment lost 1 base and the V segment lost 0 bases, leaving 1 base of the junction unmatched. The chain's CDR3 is CASSLEGTGSYEQYF. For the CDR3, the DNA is TGTGCCAGCAGCTTAGAAGGGACAGGGTCCTACGAGCAGTACTTC.

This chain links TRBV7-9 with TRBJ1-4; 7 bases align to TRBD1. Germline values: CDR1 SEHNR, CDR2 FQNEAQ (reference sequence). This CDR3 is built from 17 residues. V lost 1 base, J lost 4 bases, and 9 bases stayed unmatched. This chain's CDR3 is CASSLGTGRRINEKLFF. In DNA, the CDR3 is TGTGCCAGCAGCTTAGGGACAGGACGTAGGATTAATGAAAAACTGTTTTTT.

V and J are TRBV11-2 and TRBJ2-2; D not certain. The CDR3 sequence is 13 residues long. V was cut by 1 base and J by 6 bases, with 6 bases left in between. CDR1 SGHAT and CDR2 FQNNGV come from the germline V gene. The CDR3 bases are TGTGCCAGCAGCTTAGTCAGGCCCGGGGAGCTGTTTTTT. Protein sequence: CASSLVRPGELFF.

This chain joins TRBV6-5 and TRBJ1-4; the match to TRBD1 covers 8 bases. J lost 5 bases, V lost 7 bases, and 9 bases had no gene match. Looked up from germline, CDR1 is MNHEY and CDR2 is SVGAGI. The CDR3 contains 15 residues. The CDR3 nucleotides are TGTGCCAGCACCGGGACAGGCCACCAGAATGAAAAACTGTTTTTT. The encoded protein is CASTGTGHQNEKLFF.

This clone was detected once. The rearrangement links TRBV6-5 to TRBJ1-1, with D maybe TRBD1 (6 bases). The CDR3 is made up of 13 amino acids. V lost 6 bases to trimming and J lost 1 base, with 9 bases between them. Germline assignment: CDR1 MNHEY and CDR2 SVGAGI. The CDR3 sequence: CASSWTANTEAFF. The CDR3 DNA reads TGTGCCAGCAGCTGGACAGCGAACACTGAAGCTTTCTTT.

The CDR3 region has the DNA TGTGCCACCAGTGATCCGGGACTAGCGGGGCCAGATACGCAGTATTTT. It encodes CATSDPGLAGPDTQYF. The chain joins TRBV24-1 to TRBJ2-3, with 13 bases aligning to TRBD2. The CDR3 contains 16 residues. V gave up 3 bases and J gave up 4 bases; unmatched junction bases: 3. CDR1 is KGHDR and CDR2 is SFDVKD in the germline V gene.